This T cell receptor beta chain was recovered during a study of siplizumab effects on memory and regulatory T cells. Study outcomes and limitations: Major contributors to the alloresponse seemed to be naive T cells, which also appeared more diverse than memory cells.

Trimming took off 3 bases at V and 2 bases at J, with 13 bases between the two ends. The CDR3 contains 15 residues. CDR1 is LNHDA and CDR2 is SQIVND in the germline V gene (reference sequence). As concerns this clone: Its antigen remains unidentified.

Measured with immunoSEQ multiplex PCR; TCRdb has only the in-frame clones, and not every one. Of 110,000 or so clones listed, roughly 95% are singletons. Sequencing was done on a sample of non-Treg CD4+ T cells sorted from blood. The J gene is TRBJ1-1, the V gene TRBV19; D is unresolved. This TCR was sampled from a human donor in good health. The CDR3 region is CASSMVARRNTEAFF. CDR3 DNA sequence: TGTGCCAGTAGTATGGTTGCCAGGCGAAACACTGAAGCTTTCTTT.